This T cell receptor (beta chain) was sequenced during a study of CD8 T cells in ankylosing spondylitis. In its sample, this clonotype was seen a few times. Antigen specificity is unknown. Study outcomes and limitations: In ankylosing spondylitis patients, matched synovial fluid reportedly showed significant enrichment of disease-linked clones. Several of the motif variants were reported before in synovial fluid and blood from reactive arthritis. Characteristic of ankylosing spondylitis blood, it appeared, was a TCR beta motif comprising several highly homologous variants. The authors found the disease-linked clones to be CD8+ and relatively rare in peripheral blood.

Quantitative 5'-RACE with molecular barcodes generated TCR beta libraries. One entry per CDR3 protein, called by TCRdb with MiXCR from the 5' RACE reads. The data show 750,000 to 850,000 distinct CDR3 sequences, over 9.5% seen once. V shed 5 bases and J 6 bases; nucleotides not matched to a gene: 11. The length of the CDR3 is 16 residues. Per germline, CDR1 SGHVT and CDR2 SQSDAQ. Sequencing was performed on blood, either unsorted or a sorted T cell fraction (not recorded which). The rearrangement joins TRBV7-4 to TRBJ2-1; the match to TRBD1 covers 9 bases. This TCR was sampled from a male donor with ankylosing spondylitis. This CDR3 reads CASSPPRRTGANEQFF. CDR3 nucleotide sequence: TGTGCCAGCAGCCCCCCCAGACGGACAGGGGCCAATGAGCAGTTCTTC. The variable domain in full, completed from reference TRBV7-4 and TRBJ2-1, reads GAGVSQSPRYKVAKRGRDVALRCDSISGHVTLYWYRQTLGQGSEVLTYSQSDAQRDKSGRPSGRFSAERPERSVSTLKIQRTEQGDSAVYLCASSPPRRTGANEQFFGPGTRLTVL.